This T cell receptor beta chain derives from a study of T cell changes during pregnancy in multiple sclerosis (dated by TCRdb to about 2019). About the investigation overall: Changes in the T cell repertoire over the course of pregnancy were examined in this study in women with multiple sclerosis.

Concerning this clone itself: This clone's antigen is unknown. The record has no base qualities; no much larger clone is one base away.

Based on the germline V gene (reference sequence), the CDR1 and CDR2 sequences are MNHEY and SMNVEV. Relative to germline, V is 7 bases shorter and J is 3 bases shorter, with 9 bases between their ends. Taken from cysteine to phenylalanine, the CDR3 has 12 residues. Only CDR3 DNA remains: 36 bases, in frame from the first base. The library was obtained by the immunoSEQ multiplex PCR assay. The immuneACCESS repertoire file appears here via TCRdb, limited to in-frame rearrangements. These files lack a portion of the clones; in checked studies, under half of the deficit traces to unresolved V genes, and the cause of the others is not known. Counted in this sample were about 85,000 clones; about 89% of them appeared once. Of the sample, roughly 2.5% is held by the ten largest clones.

Sequenced here: peripheral blood, sampled in the first trimester of pregnancy. The chain is assembled from TRBV27 and TRBJ1-2, and the D gene may be TRBD1, 6 bases matching. The clonotype was recovered from a female donor with multiple sclerosis, enrolled in a pregnancy study. The DNA sequence is given as TGTGCCAGCAAAGGGGGGGACTATGGCTACACCTTC. The resulting protein is CASKGGDYGYTF.